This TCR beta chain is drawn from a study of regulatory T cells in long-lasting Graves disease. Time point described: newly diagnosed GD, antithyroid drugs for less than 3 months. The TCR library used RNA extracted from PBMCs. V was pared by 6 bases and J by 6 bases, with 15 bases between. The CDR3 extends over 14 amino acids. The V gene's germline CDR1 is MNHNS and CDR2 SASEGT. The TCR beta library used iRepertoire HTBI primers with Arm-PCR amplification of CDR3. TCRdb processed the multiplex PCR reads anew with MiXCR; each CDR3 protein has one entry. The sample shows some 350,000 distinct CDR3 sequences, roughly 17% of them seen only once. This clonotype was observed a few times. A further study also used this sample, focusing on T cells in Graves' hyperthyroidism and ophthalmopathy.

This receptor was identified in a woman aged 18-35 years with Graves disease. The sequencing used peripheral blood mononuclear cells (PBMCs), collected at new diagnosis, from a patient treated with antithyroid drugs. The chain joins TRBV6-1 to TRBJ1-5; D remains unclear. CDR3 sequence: CASSADGSSQPQHF. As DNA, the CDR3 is TGTGCCAGCAGCGCCGACGGAAGTAGTCAGCCCCAGCATTTT.